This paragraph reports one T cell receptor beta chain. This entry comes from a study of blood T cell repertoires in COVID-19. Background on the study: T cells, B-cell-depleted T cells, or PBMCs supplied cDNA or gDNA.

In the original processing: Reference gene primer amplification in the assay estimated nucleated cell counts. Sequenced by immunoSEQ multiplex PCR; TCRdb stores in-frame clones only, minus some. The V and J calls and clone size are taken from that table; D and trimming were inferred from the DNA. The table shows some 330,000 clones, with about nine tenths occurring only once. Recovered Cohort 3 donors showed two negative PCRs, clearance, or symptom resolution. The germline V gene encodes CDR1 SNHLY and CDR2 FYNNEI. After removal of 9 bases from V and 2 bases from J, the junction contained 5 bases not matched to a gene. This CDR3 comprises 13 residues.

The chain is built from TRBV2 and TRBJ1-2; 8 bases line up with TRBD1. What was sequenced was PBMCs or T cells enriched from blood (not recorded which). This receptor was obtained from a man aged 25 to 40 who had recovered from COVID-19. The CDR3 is CARWTGRNYGYTF. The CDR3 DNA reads TGTGCCAGATGGACAGGGCGGAACTATGGCTACACCTTC.